The 9 T cell receptor beta chains reported below all come from one sample, sequenced in a study of early T cells in non-severe SARS-CoV-2 infection. TCRdb itself ran the 5' RACE reads through MiXCR, one entry per CDR3 protein. The profile covers roughly 52,000 distinct CDR3 sequences, with 5.5% to 8.5% appearing a single time and roughly 5.6% taken by the ten largest. Sequencing was performed on whole blood, taken at baseline. The origin of the receptors is an adult who was a healthcare worker with PCR-confirmed SARS-CoV-2 infection or an uninfected control (not recorded which).

This clonotype has just a few counts. V usage is TRBV20-1 and J usage is TRBJ1-2; 9 bases map to TRBD1. This CDR3 has 16 amino acids. CDR1 is DFQATT, CDR2 SNEGSKA, per germline (reference sequence). The trim removed 4 bases at V and 7 bases at J, leaving 16 bases unmatched. The CDR3 protein is CSAISFRDREWGGYTF. The CDR3 DNA reads as TGCAGTGCTATTTCTTTCCGGGACAGGGAATGGGGTGGCTACACCTTC.

The chain couples TRBV7-2 to TRBJ1-1, with no clear D. Germline CDR1 and CDR2: SGHTA and FQGNSA. This CDR3 comprises 14 residues. The V end lost 5 bases, the J end lost 3 bases, and 13 bases lay between the germline ends. Here the CDR3 DNA reads TGTGCCAGCAGCCTTAAGATCGGCGACACTGAAGCTTTCTTT. This translates into CASSLKIGDTEAFF.

This clonotype showed up many times. V gene TRBV7-2 combines with J gene TRBJ2-7; either TRBD1 or TRBD2 may fit D (5 bases each). This CDR3 has 15 residues. Trimming stripped 1 base from V and 3 bases from J, with 13 bases between. Germline CDR1 is SGHTA and CDR2 is FQGNSA. The CDR3 protein is CASSLGDPEFYEQYF. Here the CDR3 DNA reads TGTGCCAGCAGCTTAGGGGACCCTGAGTTCTACGAGCAGTACTTC.

This clonotype came up many times. The chain employs TRBV7-9 and TRBJ1-2; D not resolved. This CDR3 contains 14 residues. Germline-derived CDR1 and CDR2 are SEHNR and FQNEAQ (reference sequence). The ends were cut back, 3 bases at V and 1 base at J, with 9 bases in the middle. The CDR3 nucleotides are TGTGCCAGCAGCTTCGGCAGTCTTAACTATGGCTACACCTTC. It encodes CASSFGSLNYGYTF.

V gene TRBV6-5 combines with J gene TRBJ1-6, with D tentatively TRBD1 (5 bases). V shed 2 bases and J shed 5 bases, with 10 bases lying between them. This CDR3 is built from 15 residues. Germline CDR1 is MNHEY and CDR2 is SVGAGI. In DNA form, the CDR3 reads TGTGCCAGCAGTTACGGGGGGTTCAATAATTCACCCCTCCACTTT. Translated: CASSYGGFNNSPLHF.

V is TRBV5-8 and J is TRBJ1-4; D is uncertain. The length of the CDR3 is 15 residues. V dropped 0 bases and J dropped 1 base, with 7 bases sitting between them. CDR1 SGHTS and CDR2 YDEGEE come from the germline V gene. For the CDR3, the DNA is TGTGCCAGCAGCTTGGCCCCGAGAACTAATGAAAAACTGTTTTTT. Protein: CASSLAPRTNEKLFF.

In its sample, this clonotype was seen many times. V gene TRBV20-1 combines with J gene TRBJ1-5; 7 positions match TRBD1. With V trimmed by 6 bases and J by 1 base, 12 bases remained unmatched. Germline V gene lookup returns CDR1 DFQATT and CDR2 SNEGSKA (reference sequence). CDR3 length equals 16 residues. CDR3 protein: CSAANQQGLSNQPQHF. The CDR3 DNA is TGCAGTGCCGCCAATCAACAGGGGCTCAGCAATCAGCCCCAGCATTTT.

CDR3 protein: CSVAGTPHF. The CDR3 DNA is TGCAGCGTAGCCGGGACCCCTCACTTT. This sequence joins TRBV29-1 and TRBJ1-6; D is possibly TRBD1 (5 bases). The CDR3 runs 9 residues. From germline, CDR1 is SQVTM and CDR2 ANQGSEA. Trimming pared 6 bases from V and 19 bases from J, leaving 13 bases between.

A few counts support this clonotype. The genes are TRBV27 and TRBJ1-4, with 7 nucleotides matching TRBD1. CDR3 size: 14 residues. Trimming at V came to 6 bases and at J to 6 bases, leaving 7 bases not matched to a gene. Germline-derived CDR1 and CDR2 are MNHEY and SMNVEV (reference sequence). CDR3: CASRPGQWDEKLFF. DNA for the CDR3: TGTGCCAGCAGGCCGGGACAGTGGGATGAAAAACTGTTTTTT.